This passage covers 12 T cell receptor beta chains from one sample sequenced in a study of Graves' ophthalmopathy and Graves' hyperthyroidism. As the template, RNA transcripts were used to amplify TCR beta CDR3 regions. Second-round multiplex PCR came after a first-round RT-PCR that employed HTBI primers. TCRdb passed the multiplex PCR reads through MiXCR, listing each CDR3 protein once. The sample lists 200,000 to 250,000 distinct CDR3 sequences; 20% to 25% were seen once. Sequenced material: peripheral blood. These receptors were obtained from a woman aged 45 to 65 with Graves' ophthalmopathy.

This clonotype was observed at least ten times. The rearrangement uses TRBV28 and TRBJ2-5; D perhaps matches TRBD1 (6 bases). The CDR3 runs to 15 residues. The germline V gene has CDR1 MDHEN and CDR2 SYDVKM. Trimming removed 4 bases from V and 3 bases from J, with 15 bases in between. The CDR3 spells CASSSTGLRKETQYF. The CDR3 nucleotides are TGTGCCAGCAGTTCGACAGGATTGAGAAAAGAGACCCAGTACTTC.

This clonotype was counted many times. V usage is TRBV11-1 and J usage is TRBJ1-2; 8 bases align to TRBD1. The CDR3 is 16 residues long. Germline assignment: CDR1 SGHAT and CDR2 FQDESV (reference sequence). The ends lost 1 base at V and 1 base at J; junction bases unmatched: 5. CDR3 loop: CASSLVGTGLNYGYTF. CDR3 DNA: TGTGCCAGCAGCTTAGTGGGGACAGGCCTTAACTATGGCTACACCTTC.

This clonotype was detected ten times or more. J is TRBJ2-1 and V is TRBV12-3 or TRBV12-4; possibly TRBD2 for D (6 bases). V dropped 6 bases and J dropped 9 bases, with 18 bases sitting between them. The CDR3 consists of 14 residues. For the CDR3, the DNA is TGTGCCAGCAGGGCCGCAGGGACTGGGTCTGAGCAGTTCTTC. This gives the protein CASRAAGTGSEQFF.

The chain carries TRBV18 and TRBJ1-4; D gene ambiguous. V was trimmed by 3 bases and J by 7 bases, leaving 15 bases between them. The CDR3 has 15 amino acids. The germline gives CDR1 KGHSH, CDR2 LQKENI. CDR3 DNA sequence: TGTGCCAGCTCACCCTTGGGAGATGGAGGTGAAAAACTGTTTTTT. Amino acid sequence: CASSPLGDGGEKLFF.

In its sample, this clonotype was seen many times. V usage is TRBV2 and J usage is TRBJ2-7; 10 bases fit TRBD2. Germline assignment: CDR1 SNHLY and CDR2 FYNNEI. The CDR3 runs to 16 residues. The V segment lost 10 bases and the J segment 0 bases; nucleotides outside the gene matches: 12. The CDR3 loop reads CAIMGSSGRSSYEQYF. The CDR3 DNA reads as TGTGCCATCATGGGAAGTAGCGGGAGGAGCTCCTACGAGCAGTACTTC.

This clonotype was seen ten or more times. The J gene is TRBJ2-7, the V gene TRBV7-6; 9 bases are shared with TRBD1. Germline CDR1 and CDR2: SGHVS and FNYEAQ. V lost 4 bases, J lost 5 bases, and 9 bases stayed unmatched. The CDR3 totals 15 residues. The CDR3 DNA is TGTGCCAGCAGCTCGGGACAGGGAAGTTTTGACGAGCAGTACTTC. Amino acids: CASSSGQGSFDEQYF.

Here the CDR3 DNA reads TGTGCCAGCTCACCGGGAGGGGCTTGGCAGCCCCAGCATTTT. It is translated as CASSPGGAWQPQHF. This chain links TRBV18 with TRBJ1-5; TRBD1 is a possible D gene (5 bases). V was clipped by 3 bases and J by 7 bases, with 13 bases between them. Germline V gene data show CDR1 as KGHSH and CDR2 as LQKENI. The CDR3 consists of 14 residues.

This clonotype was counted many times. CDR3 sequence: CATSGGSNQPQHF. The CDR3 DNA sequence: TGTGCCACCTCAGGGGGGAGCAATCAGCCCCAGCATTTT. The chain uses TRBV12-3 or TRBV12-4 and TRBJ1-5; 7 bases align to TRBD1. Trimming took 10 bases from V and 1 from J; bases not matched to a gene: 4. CDR3 length equals 13 residues.

This clonotype came up many times. This rearrangement joins TRBV27 to TRBJ1-2; 7 bases match TRBD1. Germline CDR1 reads MNHEY; CDR2 reads SMNVEV (reference sequence). This CDR3 is 14 amino acids long. The ends lost 5 bases at V and 8 bases at J; junction bases unmatched: 11. The CDR3 region has the DNA TGTGCCAGCAGTCGGAACAGGGGTTTGAGCGGCTACACCTTC. Amino acids: CASSRNRGLSGYTF.

This chain joins TRBV27 and TRBJ2-5; 12 bases are shared with TRBD2. Germline V gene sequence: CDR1 MNHEY, CDR2 SMNVEV (reference sequence). The V gene end was trimmed by 6 bases and the J gene end by 4 bases; junction bases not matched to a gene: 6. The CDR3 contains 15 residues. As DNA, the CDR3 is TGTGCCAGCAGCCCTAGCGGGAGGGGGGGAGAGACCCAGTACTTC. Its protein is CASSPSGRGGETQYF.

In its sample, this clonotype was seen many times. V usage is TRBV12-3 or TRBV12-4 and J usage is TRBJ2-5; D not certain. The V end was cut by 1 base, the J end by 5 bases, with 11 bases between. There are 14 residues in the CDR3. The CDR3 sequence: CASSLGFLRETQYF. CDR3 sequence (DNA): TGTGCCAGCAGTTTAGGGTTCCTCCGCGAGACCCAGTACTTC.

This clonotype occurred many times. The chain links TRBV3-1 to TRBJ1-1, with 7 positions matching TRBD1. The V gene's germline CDR1 is LGHDT and CDR2 YNNKEL (reference sequence). Trimming cost V 4 bases and J 7 bases; bases outside gene matches: 6. CDR3 size: 13 residues. CDR3 sequence (DNA): TGTGCCAGCAGCCTGGGACAGATGGTTGAAGCTTTCTTT. Amino acid sequence: CASSLGQMVEAFF.